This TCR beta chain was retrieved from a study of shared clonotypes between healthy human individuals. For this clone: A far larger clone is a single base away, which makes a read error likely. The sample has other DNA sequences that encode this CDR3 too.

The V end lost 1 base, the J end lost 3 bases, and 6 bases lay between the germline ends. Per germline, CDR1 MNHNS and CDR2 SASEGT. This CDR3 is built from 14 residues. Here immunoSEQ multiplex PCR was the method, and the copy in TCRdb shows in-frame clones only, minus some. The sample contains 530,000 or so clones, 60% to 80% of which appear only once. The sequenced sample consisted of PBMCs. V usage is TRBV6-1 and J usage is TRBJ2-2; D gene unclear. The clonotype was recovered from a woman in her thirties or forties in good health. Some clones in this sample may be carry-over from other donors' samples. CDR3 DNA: TGTGCCAGCAGTGAAGTCGCGGACACCGGGGAGCTGTTTTTT. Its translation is CASSEVADTGELFF.